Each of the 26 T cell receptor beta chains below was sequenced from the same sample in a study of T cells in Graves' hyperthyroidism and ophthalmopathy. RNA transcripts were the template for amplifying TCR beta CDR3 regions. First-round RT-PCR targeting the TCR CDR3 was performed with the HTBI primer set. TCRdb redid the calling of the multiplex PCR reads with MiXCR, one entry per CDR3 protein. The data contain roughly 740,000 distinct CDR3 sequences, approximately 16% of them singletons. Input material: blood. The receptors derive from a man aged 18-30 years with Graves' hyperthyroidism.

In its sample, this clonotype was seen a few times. The CDR3 DNA reads as TGTGCCAGCAGTTTTCGACAGGGGGGAAACACCATATATTTT. Translated, it gives CASSFRQGGNTIYF. The chain has TRBV27 and TRBJ1-3; 8 bases fit TRBD1. Germline-derived CDR1 and CDR2 are MNHEY and SMNVEV (reference sequence). This CDR3 contains 14 residues. V shed 3 bases, J shed 4 bases, and the junction held 2 bases outside the gene matches.

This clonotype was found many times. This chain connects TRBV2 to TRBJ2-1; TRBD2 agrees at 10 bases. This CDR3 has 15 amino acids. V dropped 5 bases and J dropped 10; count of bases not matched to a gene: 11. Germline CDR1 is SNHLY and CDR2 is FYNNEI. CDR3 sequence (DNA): TGTGCCAGCAGTCTTCAGCGGGAGGGGCTCGGGGAGCAGTTCTTC. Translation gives CASSLQREGLGEQFF.

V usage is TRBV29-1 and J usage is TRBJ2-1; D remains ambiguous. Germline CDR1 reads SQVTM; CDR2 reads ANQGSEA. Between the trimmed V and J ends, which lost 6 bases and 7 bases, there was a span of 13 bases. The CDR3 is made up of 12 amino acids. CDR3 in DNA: TGCAGCGTGCTCGGCCTCGGGAATGAGCAGTTCTTC. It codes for CSVLGLGNEQFF.

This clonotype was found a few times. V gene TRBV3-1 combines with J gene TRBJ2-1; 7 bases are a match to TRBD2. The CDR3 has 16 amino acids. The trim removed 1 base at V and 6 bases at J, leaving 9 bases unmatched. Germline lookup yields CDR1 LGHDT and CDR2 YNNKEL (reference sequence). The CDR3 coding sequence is TGTGCCAGCAGCCAAGTGTTCAGCGGGATCCGCAATGAGCAGTTCTTC. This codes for CASSQVFSGIRNEQFF.

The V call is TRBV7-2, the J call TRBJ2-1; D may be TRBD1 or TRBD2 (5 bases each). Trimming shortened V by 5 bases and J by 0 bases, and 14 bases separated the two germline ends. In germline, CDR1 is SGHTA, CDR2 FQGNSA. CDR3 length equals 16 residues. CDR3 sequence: CASSLKRTSSYNEQFF. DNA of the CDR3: TGTGCCAGCAGCCTAAAGCGGACATCCTCCTACAATGAGCAGTTCTTC.

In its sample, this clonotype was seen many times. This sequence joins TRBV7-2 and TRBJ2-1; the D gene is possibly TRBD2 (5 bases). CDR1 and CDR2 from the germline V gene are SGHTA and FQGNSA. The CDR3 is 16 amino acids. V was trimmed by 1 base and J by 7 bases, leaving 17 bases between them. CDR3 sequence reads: CASSLVGGPLRNEQFF. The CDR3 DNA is TGTGCCAGCAGCTTAGTGGGCGGGCCTCTTAGAAATGAGCAGTTCTTC. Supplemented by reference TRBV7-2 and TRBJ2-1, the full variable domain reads GAGVSQSPSNKVTEKGKDVELRCDPISGHTALYWYRQSLGQGLEFLIYFQGNSAPDKSGLPSDRFSAERTGGSVSTLTIQRTQQEDSAVYLCASSLVGGPLRNEQFFGPGTRLTVL.

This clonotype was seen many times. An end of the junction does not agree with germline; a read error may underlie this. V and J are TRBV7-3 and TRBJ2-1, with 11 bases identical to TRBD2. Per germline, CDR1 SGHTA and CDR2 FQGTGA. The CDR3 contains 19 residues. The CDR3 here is CASSPGIAGGLREYNEQFF. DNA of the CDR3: TGTGCCAGCAGCCCCGGGATAGCGGGAGGGTTAAGGGAATACAATGAGCAATTCTTC.

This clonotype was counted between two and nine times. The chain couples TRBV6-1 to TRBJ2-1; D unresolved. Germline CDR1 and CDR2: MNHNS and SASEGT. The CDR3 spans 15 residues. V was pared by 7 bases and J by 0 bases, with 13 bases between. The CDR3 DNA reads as TGTGCCAGCACCTTATCACTAAGCTCCTACAATGAGCAGTTCTTC. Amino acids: CASTLSLSSYNEQFF.

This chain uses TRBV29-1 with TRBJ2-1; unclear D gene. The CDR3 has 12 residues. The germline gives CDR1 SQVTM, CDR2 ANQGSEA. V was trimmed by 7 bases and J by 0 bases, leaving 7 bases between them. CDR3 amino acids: CSGTISYNEQFF. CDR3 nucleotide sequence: TGCAGCGGTACCATCTCCTACAATGAGCAGTTCTTC.

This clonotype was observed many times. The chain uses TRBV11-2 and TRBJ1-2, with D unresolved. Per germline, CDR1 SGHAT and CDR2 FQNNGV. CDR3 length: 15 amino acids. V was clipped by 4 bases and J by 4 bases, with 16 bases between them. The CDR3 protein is CASSSTRTAFYGYTF. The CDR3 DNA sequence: TGTGCCAGCAGCTCGACGCGGACGGCCTTCTATGGCTACACCTTC. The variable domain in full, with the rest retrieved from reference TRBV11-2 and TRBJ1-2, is EAGVAQSPRYKIIEKRQSVAFWCNPISGHATLYWYQQILGQGPKLLIQFQNNGVVDDSQLPKDRFSAERLKGVDSTLKIQPAKLEDSAVYLCASSSTRTAFYGYTFGSGTRLTVV.

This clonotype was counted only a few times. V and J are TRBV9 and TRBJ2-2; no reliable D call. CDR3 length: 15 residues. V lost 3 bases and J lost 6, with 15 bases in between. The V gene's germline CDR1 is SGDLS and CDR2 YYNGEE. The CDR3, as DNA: TGTGCCAGCAGCGCATACCGTAGTACGTCCGGGGAGCTGTTTTTT. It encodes CASSAYRSTSGELFF.

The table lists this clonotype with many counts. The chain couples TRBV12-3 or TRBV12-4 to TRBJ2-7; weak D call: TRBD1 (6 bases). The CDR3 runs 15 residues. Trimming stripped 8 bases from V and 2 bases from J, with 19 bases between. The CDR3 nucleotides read TGTGCCAGCGGTCCTACAGGGATACCGGCCTACGAGCAGTACTTC. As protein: CASGPTGIPAYEQYF.

CDR3 bases: TGTGCCAGCAGCGTAGAGGTCAGACCCCGTAAGGATGAGCAGTTCTTC. Protein: CASSVEVRPRKDEQFF. The V and J genes are TRBV9 and TRBJ2-1; D uncertain. Germline V lookup: CDR1 SGDLS, CDR2 YYNGEE. The CDR3 extends over 16 amino acids. Trimming cost V 0 bases and J 8 bases, with 18 bases left between them.

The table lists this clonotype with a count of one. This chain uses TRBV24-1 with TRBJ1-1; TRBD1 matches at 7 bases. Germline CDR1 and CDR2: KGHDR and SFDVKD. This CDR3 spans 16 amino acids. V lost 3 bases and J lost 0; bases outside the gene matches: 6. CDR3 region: CATSDAGQAMNTEAFF. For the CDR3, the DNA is TGTGCCACCAGTGATGCTGGACAGGCCATGAACACTGAAGCTTTCTTT.

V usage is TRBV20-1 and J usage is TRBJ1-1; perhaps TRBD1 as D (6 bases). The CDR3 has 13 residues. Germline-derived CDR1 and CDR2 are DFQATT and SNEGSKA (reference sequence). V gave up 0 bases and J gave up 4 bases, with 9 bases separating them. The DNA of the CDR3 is TGCAGTGCTAGAGAAACAGGGTTCACTGAAGCTTTCTTT. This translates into CSARETGFTEAFF.

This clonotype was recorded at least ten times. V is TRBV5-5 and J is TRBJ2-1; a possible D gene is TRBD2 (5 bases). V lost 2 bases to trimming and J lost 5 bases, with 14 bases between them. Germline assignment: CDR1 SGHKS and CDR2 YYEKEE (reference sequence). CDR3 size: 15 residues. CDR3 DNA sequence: TGTGCCAGCAGCTTTCCTAGCCGTAGGAACAATGAGCAGTTCTTC. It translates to CASSFPSRRNNEQFF.

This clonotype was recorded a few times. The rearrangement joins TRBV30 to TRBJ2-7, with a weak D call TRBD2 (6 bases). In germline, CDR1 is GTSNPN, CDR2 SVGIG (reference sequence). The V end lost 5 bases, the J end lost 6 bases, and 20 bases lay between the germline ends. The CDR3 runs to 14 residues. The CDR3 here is CAWDKGGGGTEQYF. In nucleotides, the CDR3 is TGTGCCTGGGACAAGGGCGGTGGGGGGACCGAGCAGTACTTC.

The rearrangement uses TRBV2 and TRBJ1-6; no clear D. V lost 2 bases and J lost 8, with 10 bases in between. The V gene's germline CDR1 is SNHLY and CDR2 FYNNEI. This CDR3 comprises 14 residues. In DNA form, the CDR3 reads TGTGCCAGCAGTGAAAGGCGCCCCGATTCACCCCTCCACTTT. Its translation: CASSERRPDSPLHF. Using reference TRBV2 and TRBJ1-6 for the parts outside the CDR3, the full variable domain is EPEVTQTPSHQVTQMGQEVILRCVPISNHLYFYWYRQILGQKVEFLVSFYNNEISEKSEIFDDQFSVERPDGSNFTLKIRSTKLEDSAMYFCASSERRPDSPLHFGNGTRLTVT.

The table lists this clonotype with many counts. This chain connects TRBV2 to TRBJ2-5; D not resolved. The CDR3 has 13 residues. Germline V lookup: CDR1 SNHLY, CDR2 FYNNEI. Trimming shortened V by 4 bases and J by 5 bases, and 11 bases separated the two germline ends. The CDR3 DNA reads TGTGCCAGCAGTGGTTATGAGGCCGAGACCCAGTACTTC. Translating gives CASSGYEAETQYF.

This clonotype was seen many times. As DNA, the CDR3 is TGCAGTGCTAGTCCAGCGGCTACTTACAATGAGCAGTTCTTC. It translates to CSASPAATYNEQFF. V gene TRBV20-1 combines with J gene TRBJ2-1, with a tentative D call TRBD2 (5 bases). V dropped 3 bases and J dropped 4 bases, with 13 bases sitting between them. CDR1 is DFQATT and CDR2 is SNEGSKA in the germline V gene (reference sequence). The CDR3 spans 14 residues.

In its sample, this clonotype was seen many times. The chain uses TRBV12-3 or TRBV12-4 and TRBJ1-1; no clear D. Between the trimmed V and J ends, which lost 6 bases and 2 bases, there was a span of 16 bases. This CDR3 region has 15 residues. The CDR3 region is CASSPEGQKNTEAFF. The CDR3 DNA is TGTGCCAGCAGCCCCGAGGGCCAGAAAAACACTGAAGCTTTCTTT.

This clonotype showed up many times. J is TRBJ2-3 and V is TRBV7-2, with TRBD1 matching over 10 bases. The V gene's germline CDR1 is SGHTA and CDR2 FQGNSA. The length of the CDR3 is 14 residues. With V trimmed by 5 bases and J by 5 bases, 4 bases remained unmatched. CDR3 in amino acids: CASSRDRGQDTQYF. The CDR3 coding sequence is TGTGCCAGCAGCCGTGACAGGGGGCAAGATACGCAGTATTTT.

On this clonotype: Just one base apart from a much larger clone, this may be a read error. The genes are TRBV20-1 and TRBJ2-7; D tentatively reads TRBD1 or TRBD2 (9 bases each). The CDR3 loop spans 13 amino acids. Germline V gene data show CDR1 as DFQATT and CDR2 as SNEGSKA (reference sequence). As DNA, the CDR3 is TGCAATGCTAGCGGGGACAGGGCCTACGAGCAGTACTTC. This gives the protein CNASGDRAYEQYF.

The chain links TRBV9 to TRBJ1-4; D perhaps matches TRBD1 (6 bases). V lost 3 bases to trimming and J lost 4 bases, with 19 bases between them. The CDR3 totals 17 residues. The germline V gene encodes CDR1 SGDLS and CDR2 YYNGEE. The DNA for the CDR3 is TGTGCCAGCAGCGCCCCAGAGACAGGCCAAGATAATGAAAAACTGTTTTTT. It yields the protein CASSAPETGQDNEKLFF. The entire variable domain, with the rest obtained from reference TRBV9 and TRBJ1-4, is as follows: DSGVTQTPKHLITATGQRVTLRCSPRSGDLSVYWYQQSLDQGLQFLIQYYNGEERAKGNILERFSAQQFPDLHSELNLSSLELGDSALYFCASSAPETGQDNEKLFFGSGTQLSVL.

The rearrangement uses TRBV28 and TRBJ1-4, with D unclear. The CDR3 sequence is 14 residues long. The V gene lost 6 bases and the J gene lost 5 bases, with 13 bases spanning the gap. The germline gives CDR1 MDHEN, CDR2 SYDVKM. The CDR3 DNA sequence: TGTGCCAGCAGCCAAGTTGCAGGAAATGAAAAACTGTTTTTT. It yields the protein CASSQVAGNEKLFF.

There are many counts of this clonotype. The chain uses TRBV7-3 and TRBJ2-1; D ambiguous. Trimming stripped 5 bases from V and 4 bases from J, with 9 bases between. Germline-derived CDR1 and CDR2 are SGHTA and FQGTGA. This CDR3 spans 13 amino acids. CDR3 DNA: TGTGCCAGCAGCACGGACCAATACAATGAGCAGTTCTTC. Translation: CASSTDQYNEQFF.